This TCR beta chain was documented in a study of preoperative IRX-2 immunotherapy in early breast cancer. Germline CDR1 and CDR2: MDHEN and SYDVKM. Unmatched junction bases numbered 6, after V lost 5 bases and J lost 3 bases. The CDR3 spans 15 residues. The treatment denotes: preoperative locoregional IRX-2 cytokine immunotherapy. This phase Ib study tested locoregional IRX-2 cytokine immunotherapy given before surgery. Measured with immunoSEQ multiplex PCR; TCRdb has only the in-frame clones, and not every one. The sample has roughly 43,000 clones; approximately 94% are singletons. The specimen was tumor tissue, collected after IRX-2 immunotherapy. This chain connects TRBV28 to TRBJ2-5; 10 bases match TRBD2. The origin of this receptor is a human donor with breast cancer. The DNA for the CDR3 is TGTGCCAGCAGTATAGCGGGGGGAGGAGAAGAGACCCAGTACTTC. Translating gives CASSIAGGGEETQYF.